The next 13 T cell receptor beta chains were all read from a single sample in a study of CD8+ T cells in alopecia areata (dated by TCRdb to between 2018 and 2020). Library preparation was by the immunoSEQ multiplex PCR assay. RNA was extracted from all samples and reverse transcribed into cDNA, which served as template for TCR sequencing. TCRdb retrieved this table from immuneACCESS and kept in-frame rearrangements only. Not all clones are present; in checked studies, unresolved V genes account for under half, and no reason is known for the remainder. The sample yields fewer than 250,000 clones; 40% to 45% were counted once. The ten top clones hold 2.6% of the sample. Reading the label with the study, this specimen's treatment or condition is: oral pan-JAK inhibitor, 5-10 mg twice daily. Source: CD4+ T cells sorted from blood, taken at approximately week 37, from a patient treated with tofacitinib. The receptors derive from a human donor with alopecia areata.

This clone was detected only a few times. The V gene is TRBV2, the J gene TRBJ2-3; 9 positions agree with TRBD2. The CDR3 is 16 amino acids. Trimming removed 3 bases from V and 2 bases from J; junction bases left unmatched: 6. Germline V CDR1 and CDR2: SNHLY, FYNNEI. The CDR3 nucleotides read TGTGCCAGCAGTGAGTCCCGCGGGAGGGCCACAGATACGCAGTATTTT. As protein: CASSESRGRATDTQYF.

This clone has only a few counts. This chain connects TRBV4-1 to TRBJ2-3, with 8 bases lining up with TRBD2. This CDR3 contains 13 residues. The V gene's germline CDR1 is MGHRA and CDR2 YSYEKL. Trimming at V came to 3 bases and at J to 10 bases, leaving 6 bases not matched to a gene. In DNA, the CDR3 is TGCGCCAGCAGCCACAAGCGGGAGTCTGCGCAGTATTTT. Protein product: CASSHKRESAQYF.

This clone is deemed medium-sized. The chain joins TRBV6-5 to TRBJ1-1, with a weak D call TRBD1 (5 bases). V was trimmed by 5 bases and J by 0 bases, leaving 10 bases between them. The CDR3 contains 14 residues. Looked up from germline, CDR1 is MNHEY and CDR2 is SVGAGI. CDR3 DNA: TGTGCCAGCAGTAGTCAGGGTATGAACACTGAAGCTTTCTTT. It is translated as CASSSQGMNTEAFF.

CDR3 loop: CASSFSQGSTDTQYF. The DNA of the CDR3 is TGTGCCAGCAGCTTTTCACAGGGTTCCACAGATACGCAGTATTTT. The chain links TRBV7-9 to TRBJ2-3; a weak D match, TRBD1 (6 bases). Germline V CDR1 and CDR2: SEHNR, FQNEAQ (reference sequence). CDR3 length: 15 residues. Trimming left V 3 bases short and J 2 bases short, with 12 bases between. Complete variable domain (other parts from reference TRBV7-9 and TRBJ2-3): DTGVSQNPRHKITKRGQNVTFRCDPISEHNRLYWYRQTLGQGPEFLTYFQNEAQLEKSRLLSDRFSAERPKGSFSTLEIQRTEQGDSAMYLCASSFSQGSTDTQYFGPGTRLTVL.

The chain links TRBV29-1 to TRBJ2-1; 7 bases are a match to TRBD1. The CDR3 runs 15 residues. V lost 6 bases and J lost 0; bases outside the gene matches: 8. CDR1 and CDR2 from the germline V gene are SQVTM and ANQGSEA. DNA for the CDR3: TGCAGCGTAGGCCGACAGGGCATCTCCTACAATGAGCAGTTCTTC. It yields the protein CSVGRQGISYNEQFF.

This chain uses TRBV11-1 with TRBJ2-5; 9 bases match TRBD1. Per the germline V gene, CDR1 is SGHAT and CDR2 is FQDESV (reference sequence). The CDR3 length is 16 residues. Trimming removed 5 bases from V and 1 base from J; junction bases left unmatched: 8. The CDR3 loop reads CASSRGGDRVQETQYF. Written as DNA, the CDR3 is TGTGCCAGCAGCCGAGGCGGGGACAGGGTCCAAGAGACCCAGTACTTC.

This clone was seen only a few times. The chain couples TRBV7-2 to TRBJ1-5, with 9 bases identical to TRBD1. This CDR3 spans 13 amino acids. V shed 6 bases and J 7 bases; nucleotides not matched to a gene: 4. From germline, CDR1 is SGHTA and CDR2 FQGNSA. CDR3 coding DNA: TGTGCCAGCAGTTTGGACAGGGGACAGCCCCAGCATTTT. Protein: CASSLDRGQPQHF.

This chain joins TRBV2 and TRBJ2-5; D not resolved. Between the trimmed V and J ends, which lost 4 bases and 4 bases, there was a span of 7 bases. In germline, CDR1 is SNHLY, CDR2 FYNNEI. The CDR3 sequence is 12 residues long. This CDR3 is CASSGLVETQYF. The CDR3 coding sequence is TGTGCCAGCAGTGGTCTGGTAGAGACCCAGTACTTC.

The table lists this clone with a few counts. The CDR3 sequence: CSVAWEPNTGELFF. The DNA of the CDR3 is TGCAGCGTCGCTTGGGAGCCGAACACCGGGGAGCTGTTTTTT. The chain couples TRBV29-1 to TRBJ2-2; possibly TRBD2 for D (5 bases). The CDR3 covers 14 residues. V lost 6 bases and J lost 0, with 11 bases in between. Germline values: CDR1 SQVTM, CDR2 ANQGSEA.

V and J are TRBV29-1 and TRBJ2-5; D is perhaps TRBD2 (6 bases). The J call may be in error: the DNA end matches TRBJ2-7 better. Germline loops: CDR1 SQVTM, CDR2 ANQGSEA. The CDR3 contains 15 residues. CDR3 DNA: TGCAGCGTTTCCGTAGACGGGGGATTCTCCTACGAGCAGTACTTC. Residues: CSVSVDGGFSYEQYF.

This clone was observed a few times. The chain links TRBV6-5 to TRBJ2-3, with D possibly being TRBD1 or TRBD2 (5 bases each). The CDR3 is 12 residues long. CDR1 and CDR2 from the germline V gene are MNHEY and SVGAGI. Trimming pared 6 bases from V and 3 bases from J, leaving 7 bases between. In nucleotides, the CDR3 is TGTGCCAGCAGGGGACCAACAGATACGCAGTATTTT. Translation: CASRGPTDTQYF.

V is TRBV30 and J is TRBJ2-1; D not resolved. CDR1 and CDR2 from the germline V gene are GTSNPN and SVGIG (reference sequence). The CDR3 consists of 12 residues. V was shortened by 2 bases and J by 6 bases, with 8 bases between the two germline ends. The CDR3 sequence is CAWSLSRNEQFF. The CDR3 DNA is TGTGCCTGGAGTCTTAGCCGCAATGAGCAGTTCTTC.

V is TRBV29-1 and J is TRBJ2-1, with 8 bases that match TRBD2. V trimming: 5 bases; J trimming: 2 bases; junction bases outside the gene matches: 5. Germline assignment: CDR1 SQVTM and CDR2 ANQGSEA. The CDR3 consists of 14 residues. The CDR3 DNA sequence: TGCAGCGTTACCGGGACTAGAACCTACAATGAGCAGTTCTTC. Its protein product is CSVTGTRTYNEQFF.